Below, 27 T cell receptor beta chains from the same sample are listed, as sequenced in a study of vaccination and CD4 T cells after COVID-19. This sample's treatment: roughly 11-day PBMC culture with coronavirus spike peptide pools or control peptides (ViraFEST assay). Researchers collected the unexposed donor's CD4+ T cells before the COVID-19 pandemic (2011-2018). These receptors' targets are unknown. Sequenced with the Oncomine TCR Beta short-read assay was DNA taken from cultured CD4+ T cells. From the PCR reads, TCRdb called clonotypes with MiXCR, one entry per CDR3 protein. Of 4,000 to 5,000 distinct CDR3 sequences listed, 38% are singletons. Sequences were obtained from CD4+ T cells from blood, cultured in vitro. Source of these receptors: a human donor in good health.

A single count supports this clonotype. The chain uses TRBV5-1 and TRBJ1-1; perhaps TRBD1 as D (6 bases). The CDR3 covers 13 residues. Germline V gene data show CDR1 as SGHRS and CDR2 as YFSETQ. With 10 bases removed from V and 4 bases from J, the gap between germline ends came to 17 bases. CDR3 nucleotides: TGCGCCTCACAGAGGGGAGGGGGCACTGAAGCTTTCTTT. Its translation: CASQRGGGTEAFF.

In this sample, this clonotype turned up a few times. The chain combines TRBV20-1 with TRBJ1-1; D ambiguous. Germline V gene data show CDR1 as DFQATT and CDR2 as SNEGSKA (reference sequence). CDR3 length equals 10 residues. The CDR3 nucleotides read TGCAGAATGGCGTCCACTGAAGCTTTCTTT. Translating gives CRMASTEAFF.

This clonotype was counted between two and nine times. V usage is TRBV10-3 and J usage is TRBJ1-2, with D perhaps matching TRBD1 (5 bases). CDR1 and CDR2 (germline): ENHRY, SYGVKD. The CDR3 spans 14 residues. V was pared by 2 bases and J by 10 bases, with 17 bases between. The CDR3, as DNA: TGTGCCATCAGTGAGGGCAGGGATCCCCTCTTCTACACCTTC. It codes for CAISEGRDPLFYTF.

This clonotype counts as medium-sized. V usage is TRBV27 and J usage is TRBJ1-6; TRBD1 is a possible D gene (5 bases). With 5 bases removed from V and 6 bases from J, the gap between germline ends came to 14 bases. The germline gives CDR1 MNHEY, CDR2 SMNVEV (reference sequence). This CDR3 is 15 amino acids long. The CDR3 bases are TGTGCCAGCAGTCCCTCGGACATTGGTAATTCACCCCTCCACTTT. This codes for CASSPSDIGNSPLHF.

The chain carries TRBV6-2 or TRBV6-3 and TRBJ2-5; no clear D. There are 16 residues in the CDR3. V lost 5 bases and J 0 bases, leaving 16 bases between the germline ends. CDR1 and CDR2 (germline): MNHEY, SVGEGT. DNA for the CDR3: TGTGCCAGCAGTCTCTCAGACGGCCCGTACCAAGAGACCCAGTACTTC. Translated, it gives CASSLSDGPYQETQYF.

The chain is built from TRBV20-1 and TRBJ2-1; 9 bases align to TRBD2. Losses at the gene ends were 3 bases for V and 6 bases for J; bases not matched to a gene: 9. The V gene's germline CDR1 is DFQATT and CDR2 SNEGSKA (reference sequence). The CDR3 length is 15 residues. The CDR3: CSARRGRSGGNEQFF. Here the CDR3 DNA reads TGCAGTGCTAGGAGGGGACGTAGCGGGGGCAATGAGCAGTTCTTC.

This clonotype was seen more than once but under ten times. This sequence joins TRBV7-9 and TRBJ1-2; no definite D call. V shed 6 bases and J shed 4 bases, with 15 bases lying between them. This CDR3 comprises 14 residues. Germline CDR1 SEHNR, CDR2 FQNEAQ (reference sequence). The CDR3 nucleotides read TGTGCCAGCAGACGGGATCACAACAGCTATGGCTACACCTTC. Its translation is CASRRDHNSYGYTF.

This clonotype is labeled as medium-sized (0.01 to 0.1%). The V and J genes are TRBV2 and TRBJ1-2, with D tentatively TRBD1 (5 bases). Germline-derived CDR1 and CDR2 are SNHLY and FYNNEI. Trimming took off 3 bases at V and 4 bases at J, with 12 bases between the two ends. This CDR3 is built from 14 residues. CDR3 in DNA: TGTGCCAGCAGTGAGGGGGGGATTCTCTATGGCTACACCTTC. It encodes CASSEGGILYGYTF.

The chain uses TRBV6-5 and TRBJ2-7, with 9 positions matching TRBD1. The CDR3 is 15 amino acids. Germline V gives CDR1 MNHEY, CDR2 SVGAGI. Trimming took 4 bases from V and 5 from J; bases not matched to a gene: 9. The CDR3 here is CASSSPGQGAHEQYF. DNA for the CDR3: TGTGCCAGCAGTTCTCCGGGACAGGGCGCCCACGAGCAGTACTTC.

The chain recombines TRBV29-1 with TRBJ1-1; D remains ambiguous. The CDR3 has 14 amino acids. The V gene lost 6 bases and the J gene lost 1 base, with 15 bases spanning the gap. Germline V CDR1 and CDR2: SQVTM, ANQGSEA. CDR3 region: CSVVGNRENTEAFF. The CDR3 DNA is TGCAGCGTCGTGGGGAATAGGGAGAACACTGAAGCTTTCTTT.

This clonotype was seen a handful of times. The V gene is TRBV12-3 or TRBV12-4, the J gene TRBJ1-1; D remains ambiguous. The germline V and J ends were trimmed by 6 bases and 0 bases, with 11 bases remaining between them. This CDR3 is built from 14 residues. The CDR3 DNA follows: TGTGCCAGCAGCCCGGGAGGGCTGAACACTGAAGCTTTCTTT. This gives the protein CASSPGGLNTEAFF.

Only one count was recorded for this clonotype. This rearrangement joins TRBV20-1 to TRBJ2-1; the D call may be TRBD1 or TRBD2 (6 bases each). The length of the CDR3 is 12 residues. The V gene lost 6 bases and the J gene lost 10 bases, with 16 bases spanning the gap. Per germline, CDR1 DFQATT and CDR2 SNEGSKA (reference sequence). CDR3 DNA sequence: TGCAGTGCGAGGGGGGCAGGATTCGAGCAGTTCTTC. Its translation: CSARGAGFEQFF.

V and J are TRBV2 and TRBJ1-2; D may be TRBD1 (5 bases). Between the trimmed V and J ends, which lost 0 bases and 0 bases, there was a span of 14 bases. The CDR3 runs to 17 residues. The germline CDR1 and CDR2 sequences are SNHLY and FYNNEI. The CDR3 region has the DNA TGTGCCAGCAGTGAAGCTAGGAGTGGGGCTCCTAACTATGGCTACACCTTC. It encodes CASSEARSGAPNYGYTF.

Judged by abundance, this clonotype is medium-sized. This rearrangement joins TRBV15 to TRBJ1-5, with D unresolved. The ends were cut back, 0 bases at V and 3 bases at J, with 0 bases in the middle. Germline V lookup: CDR1 LNHNV, CDR2 YYDKDF (reference sequence). This CDR3 is 12 amino acids long. The CDR3 DNA reads as TGTGCCACCAGCAGAGACAATCAGCCCCAGCATTTT. Protein: CATSRDNQPQHF.

This CDR3 is CSAVVSGLQSYEQYF. In DNA form, the CDR3 reads TGCAGTGCTGTGGTCAGCGGATTACAATCCTACGAGCAGTACTTC. The chain uses TRBV20-1 and TRBJ2-7; D possibly corresponds to TRBD2 (5 bases). Germline assignment: CDR1 DFQATT and CDR2 SNEGSKA (reference sequence). The CDR3 is 15 amino acids. With 5 bases removed from V and 1 base from J, the gap between germline ends came to 18 bases.

The rearrangement links TRBV7-9 to TRBJ1-1; D is uncertain. Germline V CDR1 and CDR2: SEHNR, FQNEAQ (reference sequence). The CDR3 has 16 amino acids. Trimming shortened V by 4 bases and J by 2 bases, and 17 bases separated the two germline ends. The DNA of the CDR3 is TGTGCCAGCAGCTCCCCTGGCGGTGGAGACAACACTGAAGCTTTCTTT. Its protein is CASSSPGGGDNTEAFF.

J is TRBJ2-5 and V is TRBV20-1, with no clear D. CDR3 size: 14 residues. Germline loops: CDR1 DFQATT, CDR2 SNEGSKA (reference sequence). V shed 3 bases and J shed 3 bases, with 14 bases lying between them. CDR3 DNA: TGCAGTGCTAGGTCCATCCCTGTCGAAGAGACCCAGTACTTC. Encoded protein: CSARSIPVEETQYF.

The rearrangement uses TRBV19 and TRBJ2-1; D not certain. CDR3 size: 15 residues. V was shortened by 5 bases and J by 3 bases, with 14 bases between the two germline ends. CDR1 LNHDA and CDR2 SQIVND come from the germline V gene (reference sequence). The CDR3: CASSPGPGIYNEQFF. CDR3 in DNA: TGTGCCAGTAGTCCTGGGCCTGGGATCTACAATGAGCAGTTCTTC.

The chain is built from TRBV6-1 and TRBJ2-5; tentative D call: TRBD1 (5 bases). Trimming took off 2 bases at V and 0 bases at J, with 10 bases between the two ends. From germline, CDR1 is MNHNS and CDR2 SASEGT. The CDR3 is made up of 15 amino acids. Here the CDR3 DNA reads TGTGCCAGCAGTGAATTCGTGGGGCACCAAGAGACCCAGTACTTC. Amino acids: CASSEFVGHQETQYF.

The chain carries TRBV20-1 and TRBJ1-6; unclear D gene. V lost 3 bases and J 15 bases, leaving 18 bases between the germline ends. There are 13 residues in the CDR3. Germline-derived CDR1 and CDR2 are DFQATT and SNEGSKA (reference sequence). The CDR3 bases are TGCAGTGCTAGCTTGCTTGGGGAGCTTCACCTCCACTTT. Translated, it gives CSASLLGELHLHF.

Judged by abundance, this clonotype is medium-sized. This rearrangement joins TRBV20-1 to TRBJ2-5, with 10 positions matching TRBD2. The germline V gene encodes CDR1 DFQATT and CDR2 SNEGSKA (reference sequence). The trim removed 6 bases at V and 1 base at J, leaving 11 bases unmatched. The CDR3 totals 16 residues. DNA of the CDR3: TGCAGTGCCACTAGCGGGGAGCCATCTTCCCAAGAGACCCAGTACTTC. Protein: CSATSGEPSSQETQYF.

V gene TRBV12-3 or TRBV12-4 combines with J gene TRBJ2-7; 8 bases map to TRBD2. The CDR3 is 15 residues long. Losses at the gene ends were 5 bases for V and 0 bases for J; bases not matched to a gene: 6. The CDR3 nucleotides read TGTGCCAGCAGTCCACGGACTAGCCGCTCCTACGAGCAGTACTTC. As protein: CASSPRTSRSYEQYF.

V usage is TRBV29-1 and J usage is TRBJ1-2; D is perhaps TRBD1 (5 bases). Germline V lookup: CDR1 SQVTM, CDR2 ANQGSEA. This CDR3 region has 12 residues. With 5 bases removed from V and 2 bases from J, the gap between germline ends came to 9 bases. The CDR3, as DNA: TGCAGCGTTTCGTGGGGGAACTATGGCTACACCTTC. Translated, it gives CSVSWGNYGYTF.

This rearrangement joins TRBV6-1 to TRBJ2-7; D gene ambiguous. Germline CDR1 reads MNHNS; CDR2 reads SASEGT. The ends were cut back, 1 base at V and 0 bases at J, with 7 bases in the middle. The length of the CDR3 is 14 residues. Here the CDR3 reads CASSEVWNSYEQYF. CDR3 nucleotide sequence: TGTGCCAGCAGTGAAGTTTGGAACTCCTACGAGCAGTACTTC.

The chain uses TRBV7-9 and TRBJ2-7; D might be TRBD1 (6 bases). V was trimmed by 7 bases and J by 2 bases, leaving 15 bases between them. CDR1 and CDR2 (germline): SEHNR, FQNEAQ (reference sequence). The CDR3 has 14 residues. The CDR3 coding sequence is TGTGCCAGCACCCTCAGGACAGCTACCTACGAGCAGTACTTC. Its protein product is CASTLRTATYEQYF.

This chain joins TRBV11-3 and TRBJ1-6; TRBD1 might be the D (5 bases). Trimming left V 5 bases short and J 8 bases short, with 10 bases between. The CDR3 is made up of 13 amino acids. CDR1 SGHNT and CDR2 YENEEA come from the germline V gene. This CDR3 reads CASSHSRDSPLHF. The CDR3 nucleotides are TGTGCCAGCAGCCATAGCAGGGATTCACCCCTCCACTTT.

This clonotype was counted once. The rearrangement links TRBV19 to TRBJ2-7; 9 bases are shared with TRBD1. V dropped 5 bases and J dropped 7; count of bases not matched to a gene: 9. CDR1 LNHDA and CDR2 SQIVND come from the germline V gene (reference sequence). The CDR3 runs to 14 residues. CDR3 in amino acids: CASSLGQGLGEQYF. CDR3 DNA sequence: TGTGCCAGTAGTTTGGGACAGGGTTTGGGGGAGCAGTACTTC.